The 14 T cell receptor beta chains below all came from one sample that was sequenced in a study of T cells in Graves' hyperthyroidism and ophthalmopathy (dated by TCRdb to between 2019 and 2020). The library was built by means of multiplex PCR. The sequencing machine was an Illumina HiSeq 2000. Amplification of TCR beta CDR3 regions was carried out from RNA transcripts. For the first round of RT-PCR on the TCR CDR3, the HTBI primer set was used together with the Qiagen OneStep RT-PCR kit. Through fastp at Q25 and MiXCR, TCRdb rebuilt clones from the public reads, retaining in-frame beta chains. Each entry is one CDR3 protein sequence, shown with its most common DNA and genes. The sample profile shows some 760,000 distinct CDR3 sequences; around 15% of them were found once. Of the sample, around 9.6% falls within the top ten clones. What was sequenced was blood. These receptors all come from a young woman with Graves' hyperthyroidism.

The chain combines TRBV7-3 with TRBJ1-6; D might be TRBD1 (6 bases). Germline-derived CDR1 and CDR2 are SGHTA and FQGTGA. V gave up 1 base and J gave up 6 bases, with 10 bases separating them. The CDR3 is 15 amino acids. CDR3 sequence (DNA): TGTGCCAGCAGCTTAATGCCAGGGGCTAATTCACCCCTCCACTTT. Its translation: CASSLMPGANSPLHF.

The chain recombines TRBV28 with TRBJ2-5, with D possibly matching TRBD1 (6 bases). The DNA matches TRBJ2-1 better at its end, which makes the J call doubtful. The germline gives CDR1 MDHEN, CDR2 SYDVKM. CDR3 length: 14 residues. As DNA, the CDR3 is TGTGCCAGCAGTTTAGTCAGGGGCCAAGAGACCCAGTTCTTC. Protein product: CASSLVRGQETQFF.

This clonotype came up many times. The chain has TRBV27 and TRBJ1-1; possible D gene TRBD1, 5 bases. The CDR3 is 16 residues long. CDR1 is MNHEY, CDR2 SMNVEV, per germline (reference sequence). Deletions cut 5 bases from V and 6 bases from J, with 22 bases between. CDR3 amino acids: CASSPLSGSFEAEAFF. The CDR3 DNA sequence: TGTGCCAGCAGTCCCCTTTCAGGGTCCTTCGAAGCTGAAGCTTTCTTT.

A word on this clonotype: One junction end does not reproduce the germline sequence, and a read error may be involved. Written as DNA, the CDR3 is TGTGCCAGCAGTTACAGGGGGCTAACTAATGAAAGACTGTTTTTT. Protein product: CASSYRGLTNERLFF. V gene TRBV12-3 or TRBV12-4 combines with J gene TRBJ1-4; TRBD1 agrees at 9 bases. The CDR3 has 15 amino acids.

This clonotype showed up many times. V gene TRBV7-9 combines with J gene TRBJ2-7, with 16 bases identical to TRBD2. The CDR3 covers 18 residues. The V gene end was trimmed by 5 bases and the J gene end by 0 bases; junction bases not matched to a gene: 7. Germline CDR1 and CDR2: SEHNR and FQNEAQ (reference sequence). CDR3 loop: CASSQGLAGGKASYEQYF. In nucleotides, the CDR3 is TGTGCCAGCAGCCAGGGACTAGCGGGAGGGAAGGCCTCCTACGAGCAGTACTTC. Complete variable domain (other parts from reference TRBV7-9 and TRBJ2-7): DTGVSQNPRHKITKRGQNVTFRCDPISEHNRLYWYRQTLGQGPEFLTYFQNEAQLEKSRLLSDRFSAERPKGSFSTLEIQRTEQGDSAMYLCASSQGLAGGKASYEQYFGPGTRLTVT.

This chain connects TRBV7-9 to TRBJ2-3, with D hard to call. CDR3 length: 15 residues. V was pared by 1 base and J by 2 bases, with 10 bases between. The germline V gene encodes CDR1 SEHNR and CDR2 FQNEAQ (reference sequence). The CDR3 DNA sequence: TGTGCCAGCAGCTTAGGACTGCGAAACACAGATACGCAGTATTTT. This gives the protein CASSLGLRNTDTQYF.

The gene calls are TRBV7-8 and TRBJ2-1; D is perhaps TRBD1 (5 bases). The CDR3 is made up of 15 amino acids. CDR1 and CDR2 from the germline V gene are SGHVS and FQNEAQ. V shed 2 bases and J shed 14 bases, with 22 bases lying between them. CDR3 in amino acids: CASSLKNSLIDREFF. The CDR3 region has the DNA TGTGCCAGCAGCTTAAAGAACTCGCTTATTGACAGAGAGTTCTTC.

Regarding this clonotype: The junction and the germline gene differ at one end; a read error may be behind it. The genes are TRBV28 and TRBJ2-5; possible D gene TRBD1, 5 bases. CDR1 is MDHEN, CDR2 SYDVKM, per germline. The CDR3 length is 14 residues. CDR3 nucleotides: TGTGCCAGCGGTTTACTCTCTGGGGCGGAGACCCAGTACTTC. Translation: CASGLLSGAETQYF.

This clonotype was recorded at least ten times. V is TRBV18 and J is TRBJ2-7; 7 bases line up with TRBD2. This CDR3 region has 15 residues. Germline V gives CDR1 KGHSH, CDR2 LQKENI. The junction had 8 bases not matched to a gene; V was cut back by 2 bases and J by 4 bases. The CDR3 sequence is CASSPKSGTEYEQYF. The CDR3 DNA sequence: TGTGCCAGCTCACCAAAGAGCGGGACGGAATACGAGCAGTACTTC.

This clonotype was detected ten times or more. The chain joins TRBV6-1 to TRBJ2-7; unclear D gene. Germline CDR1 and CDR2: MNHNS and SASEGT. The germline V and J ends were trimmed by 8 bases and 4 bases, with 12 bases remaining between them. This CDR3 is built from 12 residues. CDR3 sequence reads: CASGPVLYEQYF. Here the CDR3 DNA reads TGTGCCAGCGGCCCGGTCCTTTACGAGCAGTACTTC.

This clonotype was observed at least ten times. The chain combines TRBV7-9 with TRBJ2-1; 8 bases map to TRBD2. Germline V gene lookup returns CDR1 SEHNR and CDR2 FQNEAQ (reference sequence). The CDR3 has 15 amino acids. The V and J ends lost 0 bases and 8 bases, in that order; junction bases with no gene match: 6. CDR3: CASSLAGTRGDEQFF. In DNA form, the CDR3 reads TGTGCCAGCAGCTTAGCCGGGACTAGGGGCGATGAGCAGTTCTTC.

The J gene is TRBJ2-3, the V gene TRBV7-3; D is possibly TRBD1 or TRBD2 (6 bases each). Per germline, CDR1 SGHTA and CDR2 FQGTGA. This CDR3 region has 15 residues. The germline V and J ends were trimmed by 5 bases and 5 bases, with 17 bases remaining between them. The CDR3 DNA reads TGTGCCAGCAGCCTCAGACTGGGGGGCGTAGATACGCAGTATTTT. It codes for CASSLRLGGVDTQYF.

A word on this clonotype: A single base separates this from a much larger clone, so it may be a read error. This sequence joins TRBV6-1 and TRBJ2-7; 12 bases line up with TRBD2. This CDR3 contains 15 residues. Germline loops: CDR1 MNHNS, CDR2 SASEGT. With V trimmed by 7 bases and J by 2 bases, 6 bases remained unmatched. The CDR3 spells CASKLAGGWPYEQYF. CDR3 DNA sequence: TGTGCCAGCAAACTAGCGGGAGGATGGCCCTACGAGCAGTACTTC.

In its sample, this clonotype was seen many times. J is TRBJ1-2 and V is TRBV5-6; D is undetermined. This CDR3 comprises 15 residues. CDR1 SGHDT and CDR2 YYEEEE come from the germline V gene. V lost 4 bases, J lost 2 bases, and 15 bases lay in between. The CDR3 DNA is TGTGCCAGCAGCCGCCAAGGAGCAGTGAACTATGGCTACACCTTC. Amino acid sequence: CASSRQGAVNYGYTF. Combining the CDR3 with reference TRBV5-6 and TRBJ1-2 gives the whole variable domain DAGVTQSPTHLIKTRGQQVTLRCSPKSGHDTVSWYQQALGQGPQFIFQYYEEEERQRGNFPDRFSGHQFPNYSSELNVNALLLGDSALYLCASSRQGAVNYGYTFGSGTRLTVV.